This T cell receptor (beta chain) was sequenced for a study of T cell repertoires in cytomegalovirus infection. Whole-study context: Both a matching HLA type and CMV infection were indicated by public TCR beta signatures. Regarding the study as a whole: Adding up the frequency of public TCR beta families identified people who carried CMV plus the relevant HLA. Ex vivo, HLA-C-restricted CMV-specific TCR beta clonotypes prevailed over the rest of the response.

This clonotype was counted ten times or more. Its antigen remains unidentified. J was trimmed by 0 bases and V by 2 bases; bases with no gene match: 3. The CDR3 runs to 17 residues. Germline loops: CDR1 MNHNS, CDR2 SASEGT. TCRdb re-derived calls from the reads in MiXCR, one entry per CDR3 protein. This sample yields about 460,000 distinct CDR3 sequences, of which around 10% are seen a single time; about 9.4% belongs to the top ten. Sequenced sample: PBMCs. The rearrangement joins TRBV6-1 to TRBJ2-5; 13 bases are a match to TRBD2. The receptor was isolated from a human donor in good health (CMV status not recorded). Some clones in this sample may be carry-over from other donors' samples. The CDR3 bases are TGTGCCAGCAGTGAAAGGGGACTAGCGGGGAACCAAGAGACCCAGTACTTC. Protein: CASSERGLAGNQETQYF.